A selection of T cell receptor beta chains follows, all from one sample in a study of cytomegalovirus exposure and HLA in healthy donors. The data were produced by immunoSEQ multiplex PCR, yet TCRdb's version contains in-frame clones alone and is incomplete. Of some 140,000 clones in the sample, 83% were seen once. Source material: PBMCs. The receptor set was obtained from a man aged 35 to 55 in good health and CMV-seronegative. Both conserved end residues are part of each CDR3. The order of the fields is J gene, clone size, D gene, V gene, CDR3 length, CDR3 protein, CDR3 DNA. A D gene is named only where the DNA matches it firmly. Clone size appears in some rows only: once, few, many, or a class for an expanded clone.

>TRBJ2-7|NA|NA|TRBV9|17
CASSVGLGRGTPYEQYF
TGTGCCAGCAGCGTAGGATTGGGCAGGGGGACTCCCTACGAGCAGTACTTC
>TRBJ2-7|NA|NA|TRBV4-3|15
CASSQVVEDPYEQYF
TGCGCCAGCAGCCAAGTTGTGGAGGACCCCTACGAGCAGTACTTC
>TRBJ2-5|NA|NA|TRBV7-2|14
CASSLARGQETQYF
TGTGCCAGCAGCTTAGCGCGGGGCCAAGAGACCCAGTACTTC
>TRBJ2-6|NA|TRBD1|TRBV11-3|16
CASSSHRGAGANVLTF
TGTGCCAGCAGCTCCCACAGGGGGGCTGGGGCCAACGTCCTGACTTTC
>TRBJ2-5|NA|NA|TRBV27|15
CASSLLAGIQETQYF
TGTGCCAGCAGTTTATTGGCGGGGATACAAGAGACCCAGTACTTC
>TRBJ1-4|once|TRBD1|TRBV5-8|15
CASSLVRDRDEKLFF
TGTGCCAGCAGCTTGGTGAGGGACAGGGATGAAAAACTGTTTTTT
>TRBJ2-5|NA|TRBD2|TRBV7-9|19
CASSPGGTSGRGTGETQYF
TGTGCCAGCAGCCCAGGGGGGACTAGCGGGAGGGGTACGGGAGAGACCCAGTACTTC
>TRBJ1-5|few|NA|TRBV5-1|13
CASSLDGFQPQHF
TGCGCCAGCAGCTTGGACGGGTTTCAGCCCCAGCATTTT
>TRBJ2-1|few|NA|TRBV19|12
CASSTLANEQFF
TGTGCCAGTAGTACCCTAGCAAATGAGCAGTTCTTC
>TRBJ2-1|many|TRBD2|TRBV11-3|15
CASSFTSADYNEQFF
TGTGCCAGCAGCTTCACTAGCGCGGACTACAATGAGCAGTTCTTC
>TRBJ2-5|NA|TRBD2|TRBV5-5|13
CASSSGLQETQYF
TGTGCCAGCAGCTCGGGACTACAAGAGACCCAGTACTTC
>TRBJ1-2|few|NA|TRBV10-3|13
CAISERGGYGYTF
TGTGCCATCAGTGAGAGGGGGGGCTATGGCTACACCTTC
>TRBJ1-1|few|NA|TRBV5-1|13
CASSYRVATEAFF
TGCGCCAGCAGCTACAGGGTTGCCACTGAAGCTTTCTTT
>TRBJ2-7|NA|TRBD1|TRBV6-1|15
CASSSGTGALYEQYF
TGTGCCAGCAGTTCCGGGACAGGGGCTCTTTACGAGCAGTACTTC
>TRBJ1-6|NA|NA|TRBV7-9|15
CASSLGWGPNSPLHF
TGTGCCAGCAGCCTAGGGTGGGGGCCGAATTCACCCCTCCACTTT